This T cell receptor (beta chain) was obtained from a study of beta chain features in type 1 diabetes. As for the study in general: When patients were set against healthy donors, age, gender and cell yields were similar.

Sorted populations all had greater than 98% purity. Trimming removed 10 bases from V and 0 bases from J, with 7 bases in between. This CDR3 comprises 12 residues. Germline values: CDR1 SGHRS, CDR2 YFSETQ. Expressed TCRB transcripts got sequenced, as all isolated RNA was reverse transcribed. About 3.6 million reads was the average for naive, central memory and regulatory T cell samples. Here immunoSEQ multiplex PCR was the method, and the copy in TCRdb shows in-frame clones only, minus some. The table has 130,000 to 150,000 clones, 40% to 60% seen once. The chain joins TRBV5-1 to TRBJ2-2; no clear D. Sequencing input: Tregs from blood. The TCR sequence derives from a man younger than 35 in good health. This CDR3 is CAAATNTGELFF. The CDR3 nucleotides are TGCGCCGCCGCGACGAACACCGGGGAGCTGTTTTTT.